The T cell receptor beta chain under discussion was sequenced for a study of Ad26.COV2.S vaccination and SARS-CoV-2 variants. About this clone itself: The antigen is unknown.

Germline CDR1 reads MGHDK; CDR2 reads SYGVNS. The CDR3 has 11 residues. Trimming cost V 4 bases and J 7 bases, with 5 bases left between them. General study findings and limits: From the TCR breadth and depth analyses, total T cell responses may have been underestimated. Comparable non-spike TCR breadth was observed in vaccine and placebo recipients.

The table came from immunoSEQ multiplex PCR; TCRdb's copy has only in-frame clones and leaves some out. The sample has 200,000 to 250,000 clones, 88% seen once; the top ten hold approximately 11%. The treatment denotes: some 19 received Ad26.COV2.S at low or high dose, single or two shots; about 5 received placebo; per-sample allocation not given. Each sample was drawn 63 days after the first injection (of vaccine or placebo). The source material was peripheral blood, sampled in a trial of Ad26.COV2.S vaccine versus placebo. The chain carries TRBV25-1 and TRBJ2-1; D remains unclear. This TCR was recovered from a person between 18 and 60 years old who received the Ad26.COV2.S COVID-19 vaccine or a placebo. Written as DNA, the CDR3 is TGTGCCAGCAGTGTCCGGAATGAGCAGTTCTTC. Its translation is CASSVRNEQFF.